This is a list of T cell receptor beta chains from one sample in a study of T cell repertoires in cytomegalovirus infection. TCRdb independently ran MiXCR on the reads; one entry per CDR3 protein. This table holds about 920,000 distinct CDR3 sequences, roughly 30% found once. No antigen has been assigned to these receptors. Sequences were derived from cultured CD8+ T cells from PBMCs, sampled from culture after CMV antigen stimulation. These receptors were obtained from a human donor in good health (CMV status not recorded). Some clones in this sample may be carry-over from other donors' samples. The CDR3 runs from the conserved cysteine through the conserved F or W. The order of the fields is V gene, J gene, clone size, D gene, CDR3 protein, CDR3 DNA. A D gene is named only where the DNA matches it firmly. The size field is filled for only some rows; it gives once, few, many or a size class.

V: TRBV7-3; J: TRBJ2-1; size: many; D: .; CDR3: CASSTDSGANEQFF; DNA: TGTGCCAGCAGCACGGACTCGGGGGCCAATGAGCAGTTCTTC
V: TRBV7-6; J: TRBJ1-2; size: few; D: .; CDR3: CASTPSVEKTNYGYTF; DNA: TGTGCCAGCACCCCATCCGTCGAGAAGACTAACTATGGCTACACCTTC
V: TRBV19; J: TRBJ2-1; size: .; D: TRBD2; CDR3: CASSARDYGYNEQFF; DNA: TGTGCCAGTAGTGCCCGGGACTACGGGTACAATGAGCAGTTCTTC
V: TRBV7-6; J: TRBJ2-3; size: many; D: TRBD1; CDR3: CASSSRRGQDTDTQYF; DNA: TGTGCCAGCAGCTCCCGGAGGGGACAGGACACAGATACGCAGTATTTT
V: TRBV11-2; J: TRBJ1-2; size: .; D: .; CDR3: CASSFGREVHGYTF; DNA: TGTGCCAGCAGCTTTGGCAGGGAGGTGCATGGCTACACCTTC
V: TRBV7-9; J: TRBJ1-1; size: .; D: TRBD1; CDR3: CASSVQGNYRGLNTEAFF; DNA: TGTGCCAGCAGCGTCCAAGGAAACTACAGGGGGTTGAACACTGAAGCTTTCTTT
V: TRBV7-9; J: TRBJ2-1; size: .; D: TRBD1; CDR3: CASSSRGTGGWEQFF; DNA: TGTGCCAGCAGCTCCAGGGGGACAGGGGGCTGGGAGCAGTTCTTC
V: TRBV7-9; J: TRBJ2-7; size: many; D: .; CDR3: CASSHDDTVLIPMTTQYF; DNA: TGTGCCAGCAGCCATGACGACACAGTACTCATACCTATGACGACACAGTACTTC
V: TRBV29-1; J: TRBJ1-1; size: .; D: .; CDR3: CSVLIVTTEAFF; DNA: TGCAGCGTTCTGATTGTGACCACTGAAGCTTTCTTT
V: TRBV12-3/TRBV12-4; J: TRBJ2-1; size: few; D: .; CDR3: CASSLAPIMGSYNEQFF; DNA: TGTGCCAGCAGTTTAGCTCCTATCATGGGGTCCTACAATGAGCAGTTCTTC
V: TRBV27; J: TRBJ2-3; size: few; D: TRBD2; CDR3: CASSILAGEDTQYF; DNA: TGTGCCAGCAGTATATTAGCGGGGGAAGATACGCAGTATTTT
V: TRBV6-2/TRBV6-3; J: TRBJ2-1; size: .; D: .; CDR3: CASRPSRGRSLNEQFF; DNA: TGTGCCAGCAGGCCCTCGAGAGGACGGTCTCTCAATGAGCAGTTCTTC
V: TRBV11-3; J: TRBJ2-1; size: .; D: TRBD2; CDR3: CASSWGGVSYNEQFF; DNA: TGTGCCAGCAGCTGGGGGGGGGTTTCCTACAATGAGCAGTTCTTC
V: TRBV2; J: TRBJ1-6; size: few; D: .; CDR3: CASSAEQYSLHF; DNA: TGTGCCAGCAGTGCGGAACAGTATAGCCTCCACTTT
V: TRBV7-9; J: TRBJ2-2; size: few; D: .; CDR3: CARAPGELFF; DNA: TGTGCCCGTGCCCCGGGGGAGCTGTTTTTT
V: TRBV24-1; J: TRBJ2-5; size: few; D: .; CDR3: CATSDSTGRETQYF; DNA: TGTGCCACCAGTGATTCAACAGGGAGGGAGACCCAGTACTTC
V: TRBV20-1; J: TRBJ2-1; size: .; D: .; CDR3: CSARGVSSYNEQFF; DNA: TGCAGTGCTAGAGGAGTGAGCTCCTACAATGAGCAGTTCTTC
V: TRBV7-2; J: TRBJ1-3; size: many; D: .; CDR3: CASSPEGEGYGNTIYF; DNA: TGTGCCAGCAGCCCTGAGGGGGAGGGGTATGGAAACACCATATATTTT